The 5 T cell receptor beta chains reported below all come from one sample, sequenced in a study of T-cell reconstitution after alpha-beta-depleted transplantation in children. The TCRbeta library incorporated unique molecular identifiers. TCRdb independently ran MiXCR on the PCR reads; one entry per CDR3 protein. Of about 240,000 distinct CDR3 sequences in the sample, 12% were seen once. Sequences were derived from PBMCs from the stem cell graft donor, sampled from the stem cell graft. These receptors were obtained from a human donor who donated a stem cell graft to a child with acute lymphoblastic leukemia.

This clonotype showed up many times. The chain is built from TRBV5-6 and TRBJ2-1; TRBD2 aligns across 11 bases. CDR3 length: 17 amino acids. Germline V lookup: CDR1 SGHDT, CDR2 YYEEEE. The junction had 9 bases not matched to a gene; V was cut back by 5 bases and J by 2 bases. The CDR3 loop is CASRFLLLAGAYNEQFF. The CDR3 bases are TGTGCCAGCAGGTTCCTCTTACTAGCGGGGGCCTACAATGAGCAGTTCTTC.

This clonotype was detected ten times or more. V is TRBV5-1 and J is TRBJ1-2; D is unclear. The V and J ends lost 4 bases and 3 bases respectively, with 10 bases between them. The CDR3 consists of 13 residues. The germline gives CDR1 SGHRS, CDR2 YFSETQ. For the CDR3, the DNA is TGCGCCAGCAGCCGTACAGCTTACTATGGCTACACCTTC. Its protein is CASSRTAYYGYTF.

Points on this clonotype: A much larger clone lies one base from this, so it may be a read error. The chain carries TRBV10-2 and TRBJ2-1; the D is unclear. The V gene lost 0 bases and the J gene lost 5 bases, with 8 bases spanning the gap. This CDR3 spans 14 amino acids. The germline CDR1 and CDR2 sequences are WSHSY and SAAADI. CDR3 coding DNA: TGCGCCAGCAGTGAGTCGTATAGTCACAATGAGCAGTTCTTC. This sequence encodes CASSESYSHNEQFF.

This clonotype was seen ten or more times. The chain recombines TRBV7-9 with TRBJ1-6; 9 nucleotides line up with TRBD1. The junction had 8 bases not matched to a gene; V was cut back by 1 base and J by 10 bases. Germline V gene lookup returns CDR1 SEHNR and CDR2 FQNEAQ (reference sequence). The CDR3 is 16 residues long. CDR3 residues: CASSLVLGQGGSPLHF. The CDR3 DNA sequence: TGTGCCAGCAGCTTAGTACTGGGACAGGGTGGCTCACCCCTCCACTTT.

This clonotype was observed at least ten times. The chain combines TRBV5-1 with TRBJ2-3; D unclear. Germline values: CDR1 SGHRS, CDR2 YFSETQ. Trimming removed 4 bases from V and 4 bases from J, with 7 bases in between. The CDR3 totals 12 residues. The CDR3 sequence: CASSLNSDTQYF. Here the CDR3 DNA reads TGCGCCAGCAGCCTCAATTCAGATACGCAGTATTTT.